This T cell receptor (beta chain) originates from a study of blood T cell repertoires in COVID-19. Background on the study: T cells, B-cell-depleted T cells, or PBMCs supplied cDNA or gDNA.

Generated by immunoSEQ multiplex PCR, the TCRdb table keeps only in-frame clones and is missing some. The repertoire holds approximately 210,000 clones, with more than 75% as singletons. The CDR3 runs 13 residues. Germline V gives CDR1 MDHEN, CDR2 SYDVKM. With 9 bases clipped from V and 3 bases from J, the junction kept 1 base outside the gene matches. The clonotype was recovered from a human donor in a cohort sampled during active COVID-19. The sample taken for sequencing was peripheral blood. The chain carries TRBV28 and TRBJ2-5, with 13 bases aligning to TRBD2. The chain's CDR3 is CASGTSGKETQYF. The CDR3 nucleotides are TGTGCCAGTGGGACTAGCGGGAAAGAGACCCAGTACTTC.